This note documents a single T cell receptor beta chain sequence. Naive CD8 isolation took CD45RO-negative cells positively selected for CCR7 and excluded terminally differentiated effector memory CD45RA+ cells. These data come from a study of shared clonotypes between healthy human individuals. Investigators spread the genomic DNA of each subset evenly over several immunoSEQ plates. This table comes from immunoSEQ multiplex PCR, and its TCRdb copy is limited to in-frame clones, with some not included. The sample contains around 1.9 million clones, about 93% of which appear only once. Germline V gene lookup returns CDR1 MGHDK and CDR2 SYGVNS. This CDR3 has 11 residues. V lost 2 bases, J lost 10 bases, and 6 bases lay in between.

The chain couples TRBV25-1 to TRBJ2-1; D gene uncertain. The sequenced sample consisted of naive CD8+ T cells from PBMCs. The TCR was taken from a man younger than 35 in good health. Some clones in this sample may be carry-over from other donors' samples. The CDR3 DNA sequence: TGTGCCAGCAGTGAAGCGCGCGAGCAGTTCTTC. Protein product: CASSEAREQFF. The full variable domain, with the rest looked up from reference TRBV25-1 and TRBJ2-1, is EADIYQTPRYLVIGTGKKITLECSQTMGHDKMYWYQQDPGMELHLIHYSYGVNSTEKGDLSSESTVSRIRTEHFPLTLESARPSHTSQYLCASSEAREQFFGPGTRLTVL.